This record concerns one T cell receptor (beta chain) sequence. Its antigen target is currently unknown. The sample originates from a study of T cells expressing NK-cell markers (dated by TCRdb to 2019 to 2021). About the investigation overall: In sorted CD3+CD56+NKG2C+, CD3+CD56+NKG2C- and CD3+CD56-NKG2C+ T-cell subsets from roughly 8 donors, TCR beta-chain repertoires were profiled. Among the eight sequenced donors, seven were HCMV-seropositive and one was HCMV-seronegative. Randomly selected healthy volunteers, three men and five women, were used as the eight sequenced donors. Sequencing of the libraries produced 2 x 150 bp reads on Illumina HiSeq 2000/2500, MiSeq or NextSeq. Study-wide findings and limitations: Whether the expanded NKG2C-expressing T cell clones were specific for HCMV antigens remained unclear. In more than five donors, the dominant CD3+CD56+NKG2C+ clonotypes were found to rank among the top 10 CD8+ clonotypes and to make up 1.0-7.0% of CD8+ T cells. Those dominant clonotypes were again the most abundant among CD3+CD56-NKG2C+ cells in a few donors, at roughly 25-60.1%.

HCMV-specific IgG was detected in serum with a commercial ELISA kit to determine HCMV serostatus. Peripheral blood mononuclear cells were isolated from blood by Ficoll density gradient centrifugation. TCRdb lists the instrument as Illumina HiSeq 2000. The TCR beta cDNA libraries were made using 5'RACE template switching, a step that added both a universal primer site and unique molecular identifiers. Priming for cDNA synthesis came from the TCR beta constant segment, and two successive PCR amplification steps followed. In the source study's methods: MIGEC was used to demultiplex reads and group the reads by UMI, and MiTCR was used to assemble and quantify clonotypes. To remove erroneous sequences, TCR cDNA sequences were retained only when supported by two or more reads. Downstream repertoire analysis used the tcR package, and clonotypes were matched across fractions by CDR3 nucleotide sequence plus V segment. VDJmatch was used to annotate antigen specificity against VDJdb, with one amino acid substitution in CDR3 allowed. Following TCRdb reprocessing, every CDR3 protein sequence forms one entry, and DNA is not provided. TCRdb's processing, not the authors', yielded these V and J calls. The sample's records list about 380,000 distinct CDR3 sequences. Roughly 5.5% of the sample lies in the top ten.

This sequence was found in a man aged 18 to 70 in good health. Sequencing used blood T cells: a sorted CD56 or NKG2C T cell subset, CD4+ or CD8+ T cells, or bulk PBMC T cells (not recorded which).

CDR3 sequence: CASSNSGYSTDTQYF. Rearrangement joined TRBV7-2 to TRBJ2-3. The germline V gene specifies SGHTA as CDR1 and FQGNSA as CDR2. Including the terminal cysteine and phenylalanine, the CDR3 comprises 15 residues. DNA was not recorded.